Given below is one T cell receptor (beta chain) in context. CDR1 is SQVTM, CDR2 ANQGSEA, per germline. V gave up 0 bases and J gave up 5 bases, with 11 bases separating them. The CDR3 has 14 amino acids. These data belong to a study of blood T cell repertoires in COVID-19. In the study overall: The study drew acute and convalescent COVID-19 samples from the United States, Italy and Spain.

The study recruited people aged about 18 to 95 years across some 23 US areas. Assignments of participants to cohorts depended upon their own reported clinical history. Authors' methods: Amplified reference gene primers provided the basis for estimating nucleated cell counts. The protocol was immunoSEQ multiplex PCR, while the TCRdb copy is restricted to in-frame clones and leaves out a portion. V, J and clone size reflect that table, while D and trimming were determined from the DNA. This sample has about 200,000 clones, with about 86% found just once. Sequencing was performed on PBMCs or T cells enriched from blood (not recorded which). The receptor comes from a middle-aged woman with acute COVID-19. The chain links TRBV29-1 to TRBJ2-1, with a weak D call TRBD1 (6 bases). CDR3 sequence reads: CSVEDPRDNNEQFF. The CDR3, as DNA: TGCAGCGTTGAAGATCCTCGGGACAACAATGAGCAGTTCTTC.